The clone carrying this T cell receptor beta chain turned up a few times. This specimen comes from a study of T-cell reconstitution after alpha-beta-depleted transplantation in children. This CDR3 is built from 14 residues. Per the germline V gene, CDR1 is SGHDT and CDR2 is YYEEEE. The V gene end was trimmed by 4 bases and the J gene end by 5 bases; junction bases not matched to a gene: 6. As it was prepared, the TCRbeta library received unique molecular identifiers. Via MiXCR, TCRdb re-called the PCR reads, giving one row per CDR3 protein. The sample carries some 250,000 distinct CDR3 sequences, around 12% recorded once.

The sequence was obtained from a human donor who donated a stem cell graft to a child with acute lymphoblastic leukemia. This material consisted of PBMCs from the stem cell graft donor, taken from the stem cell graft. This rearrangement joins TRBV5-6 to TRBJ1-1; 9 bases map to TRBD1. This CDR3 reads CASSRKQGATEAFF. The CDR3 DNA reads TGTGCCAGCAGCCGTAAACAGGGGGCGACTGAAGCTTTCTTT.